The T cell receptor (beta chain) described here comes from a study of T cell repertoires in cytomegalovirus infection. Study overall: Both a matching HLA type and CMV infection were indicated by public TCR beta signatures. Study-level points and caveats: Cumulated frequencies of public TCR beta families served to identify carriers of CMV plus the relevant HLA. CMV-specific TCR beta clonotypes restricted by HLA-C were the ones dominating the ex vivo response.

TCRdb redid the calling of the reads with MiXCR, one entry per CDR3 protein. This sample yields about 190,000 distinct CDR3 sequences, of which 28% are seen a single time; around 29% belongs to the top ten. Only a few counts were recorded for this clonotype. The antigen is unknown. The CDR3 extends over 15 amino acids. Germline CDR1 is MNHEY and CDR2 is SMNVEV (reference sequence). V lost 1 base to trimming and J lost 7 bases; unmatched junction nucleotides: 7. The chain employs TRBV27 and TRBJ1-3, with 7 nucleotides matching TRBD1. The sample taken for sequencing was PBMCs. The origin of this receptor is a human donor in good health (CMV status not recorded). Some clones in this sample may be carry-over from other donors' samples. The CDR3, as DNA: TGTGCCAGCAGTTTATTGAGGGGGCTCATCAACACCATATATTTT. It codes for CASSLLRGLINTIYF.